The present T cell receptor (beta chain) was sequenced within a study of blood T cell repertoires in COVID-19. Looking at the study overall: The cDNA or gDNA used as material had been derived from T cells, B-cell-depleted T cells, or PBMCs.

Authors' analysis steps: Amplification from reference gene primers served as the basis for estimated nucleated cell counts. This table comes from immunoSEQ multiplex PCR, and its TCRdb copy is limited to in-frame clones, with some not included. That table gives V, J and clone size, and the DNA gave D and trimming. The repertoire holds 330,000 or so clones, with 70% to 90% as singletons. Germline CDR1 is MNHEY and CDR2 is SVGAGI. This CDR3 is 13 amino acids long. After removal of 7 bases from V and 1 base from J, the junction contained 3 bases not matched to a gene. Participants' own reports of clinical history determined their cohort assignment.

The chain uses TRBV6-5 and TRBJ1-1; 7 nucleotides agree with TRBD1. The origin of this receptor is a man in his forties in a cohort exposed to, infected with or recovered from COVID-19 (not recorded which). Sequenced sample: PBMCs or T cells enriched from blood (not recorded which). DNA for the CDR3: TGTGCCAGCAATCGACAGGGGAACACTGAAGCTTTCTTT. Amino acids: CASNRQGNTEAFF.